The source of this T cell receptor (beta chain) is a study of cytomegalovirus exposure and HLA in healthy donors. Looking at the study overall: Findings of an earlier analysis included some 110 million unique TCR beta sequences from 180 million or so T cells.

Study conclusions and caveats: In a later analysis, approximately 15,000 TCR beta sequences were associated with HLA alleles at 0.05 false discovery rate.

As concerns this clone: Its antigen is not identified.

The CDR3 covers 18 residues. Looked up from germline, CDR1 is KGHSH and CDR2 is LQKENI. Trimming cost V 6 bases and J 0 bases; bases outside gene matches: 9. Vbeta (60) and Jbeta (13) primers were used in the PCR. Generated by immunoSEQ multiplex PCR, the TCRdb table keeps only in-frame clones and is missing some. The sample carries about 140,000 clones, approximately 80% recorded once. The chain joins TRBV18 to TRBJ1-4, with 11 bases matching TRBD1. Sample: PBMCs. The sequence was obtained from a male donor in good health and CMV-seronegative. CDR3 in DNA: TGTGCCAGCTCTCAACTTGCGGGACAGGGGGCAACTAATGAAAAACTGTTTTTT. It encodes CASSQLAGQGATNEKLFF.